This is a list of T cell receptor beta chains from one sample in a study of a mutant IDH1 vaccine in newly diagnosed glioma. Data came from immunoSEQ multiplex PCR; TCRdb stores just in-frame clones and leaves some out. The table lists some 61,000 clones, 65% to 90% of them singletons. Source: PBMCs, taken from a glioma patient treated with radiotherapy, temozolomide or both. Receptor source: a man aged 25 to 40 with glioma. CDR3s include the opening cysteine and the closing phenylalanine or tryptophan. Each record gives: D gene, clone size, J gene, V gene, CDR3 DNA, CDR3 protein. D genes are given only for firm matches. Rows may omit the clone size; those that give it use once, few, many or a size class.

d_call: NA
clone_size: NA
j_call: TRBJ2-3
v_call: TRBV7-8
cdr3_nt: TGTGCCAGCAGCCCTCAGCGGGTAAGCACAGATACGCAGTATTTT
cdr3_aa: CASSPQRVSTDTQYF

d_call: NA
clone_size: NA
j_call: TRBJ2-1
v_call: TRBV27
cdr3_nt: TGTGCCAGCAGTTTATTAAGACAGAGCTCCTACAATGAGCAGTTCTTC
cdr3_aa: CASSLLRQSSYNEQFF

d_call: TRBD2
clone_size: NA
j_call: TRBJ2-5
v_call: TRBV9
cdr3_nt: TGTGCCAGCAGCGTCTTAGCGGGGGGGCAAGAGACCCAGTACTTC
cdr3_aa: CASSVLAGGQETQYF

d_call: NA
clone_size: NA
j_call: TRBJ1-1
v_call: TRBV2
cdr3_nt: TGTGCCAGCAGTGTGGCAGGGCCCTTAAACACTGAAGCTTTCTTT
cdr3_aa: CASSVAGPLNTEAFF

d_call: NA
clone_size: NA
j_call: TRBJ1-2
v_call: TRBV21-1
cdr3_nt: TGTGCCAGCAGCAAAACCTCCGACAGGGACTATGGCTACACCTTC
cdr3_aa: CASSKTSDRDYGYTF

d_call: NA
clone_size: NA
j_call: TRBJ1-2
v_call: TRBV7-2
cdr3_nt: TGTGCCAGCAGCTTAGGCCAGGGATATGGCTACACCTTC
cdr3_aa: CASSLGQGYGYTF

d_call: NA
clone_size: NA
j_call: TRBJ2-1
v_call: TRBV19
cdr3_nt: TGTGCCAGTAGTATCCGGGACAACTACAATGAGCAGTTCTTC
cdr3_aa: CASSIRDNYNEQFF

d_call: NA
clone_size: NA
j_call: TRBJ1-1
v_call: TRBV2
cdr3_nt: TGTGCCAGCAGTGAAGCGGTGGCAATCCCAGGTCGTAACACTGAAGCTTTCTTT
cdr3_aa: CASSEAVAIPGRNTEAFF

d_call: NA
clone_size: NA
j_call: TRBJ1-3
v_call: TRBV18
cdr3_nt: TGTGCCAGCTCTACCGGGACCAGAAACACCATATATTTT
cdr3_aa: CASSTGTRNTIYF

d_call: TRBD1
clone_size: NA
j_call: TRBJ2-7
v_call: TRBV6-1
cdr3_nt: TGTGCCAGCAGTGAGCGGGGGACAGGGGCCTACGAGCAGTACTTC
cdr3_aa: CASSERGTGAYEQYF

d_call: NA
clone_size: few
j_call: TRBJ2-4
v_call: TRBV7-9
cdr3_nt: TGTGCCAGCAGCGACCGTCAATATCAAGCCAAAAACATTCAGTACTTC
cdr3_aa: CASSDRQYQAKNIQYF

d_call: TRBD1
clone_size: once
j_call: TRBJ1-1
v_call: TRBV6-1
cdr3_nt: TGTGCCAGCAGAGCTACCGGGACAGGAGACACTGAAGCTTTCTTT
cdr3_aa: CASRATGTGDTEAFF

d_call: TRBD1
clone_size: NA
j_call: TRBJ2-2
v_call: TRBV11-3
cdr3_nt: TGTGCCAGCAGCTTATCAGGCTGGACAGGGGGCTCCGGGGAGCTGTTTTTT
cdr3_aa: CASSLSGWTGGSGELFF

d_call: NA
clone_size: NA
j_call: TRBJ1-5
v_call: TRBV5-6
cdr3_nt: TGTGCCAGCAGCTTGGGGCCGAGAAGTATCAATCAGCCCCAGCATTTT
cdr3_aa: CASSLGPRSINQPQHF

d_call: TRBD1
clone_size: once
j_call: TRBJ2-7
v_call: TRBV2
cdr3_nt: TGTGCCAGCAGTCGACAGGGGGCCCACGAGCAGTACTTC
cdr3_aa: CASSRQGAHEQYF

d_call: TRBD1
clone_size: NA
j_call: TRBJ2-7
v_call: TRBV2
cdr3_nt: TGTGCCAGCAGTGAGGGACAGGGGAGTATCTACGAGCAGTACTTC
cdr3_aa: CASSEGQGSIYEQYF

d_call: NA
clone_size: NA
j_call: TRBJ2-7
v_call: TRBV6-5
cdr3_nt: TGTGCCAGCGAAGGTGGGGACTACGAGCAGTACTTC
cdr3_aa: CASEGGDYEQYF

d_call: NA
clone_size: NA
j_call: TRBJ1-5
v_call: TRBV7-8
cdr3_nt: TGTGCCAGCAGCCCCCGGACCGGGACTTTTAGCAATCAGCCCCAGCATTTT
cdr3_aa: CASSPRTGTFSNQPQHF

d_call: NA
clone_size: NA
j_call: TRBJ1-4
v_call: TRBV2
cdr3_nt: TGTGCTAGCCTGCATGAAAAACTGTTTTTT
cdr3_aa: CASLHEKLFF

d_call: NA
clone_size: NA
j_call: TRBJ1-2
v_call: TRBV6-5
cdr3_nt: TGTGCCAGCACTTGGGGAACGGGGGGCTACACCTTC
cdr3_aa: CASTWGTGGYTF

d_call: NA
clone_size: NA
j_call: TRBJ2-7
v_call: TRBV6-6
cdr3_nt: TGTGCCAGCGAGGGGCACGAGCAGTACTTC
cdr3_aa: CASEGHEQYF

d_call: NA
clone_size: NA
j_call: TRBJ1-4
v_call: TRBV11-2
cdr3_nt: TGTGCCAGCAGCTTAGGGAGGGATGGCGAAAAACTGTTTTTT
cdr3_aa: CASSLGRDGEKLFF

d_call: TRBD1
clone_size: few
j_call: TRBJ1-1
v_call: TRBV29-1
cdr3_nt: TGCAGCGCAATGAGGCGACAGGGTTTGTGGTCTGAAGCTTTCTTT
cdr3_aa: CSAMRRQGLWSEAFF

d_call: NA
clone_size: once
j_call: TRBJ2-1
v_call: TRBV29-1
cdr3_nt: TGCAGCGTGGGGGGGGCCCCGTACAATGAGCAGTTCTTC
cdr3_aa: CSVGGAPYNEQFF

d_call: TRBD1
clone_size: NA
j_call: TRBJ2-7
v_call: TRBV6-6
cdr3_nt: TGTGCCAGCACAGTTGAGAGGGACAGATACTACGAGCAGTACTTC
cdr3_aa: CASTVERDRYYEQYF

d_call: NA
clone_size: NA
j_call: TRBJ2-3
v_call: TRBV9
cdr3_nt: TGTGCCAGCAGCGTAGATTGGCCCGCTCTGACAAGGGGCACAGATACGCAGTATTTT
cdr3_aa: CASSVDWPALTRGTDTQYF

d_call: TRBD1
clone_size: NA
j_call: TRBJ2-1
v_call: TRBV10-3
cdr3_nt: TGTGCCATCAGTGAAGGGGGGGACAGGGCGTTCTACAATGAGCAGTTCTTC
cdr3_aa: CAISEGGDRAFYNEQFF

d_call: NA
clone_size: NA
j_call: TRBJ1-5
v_call: TRBV7-2
cdr3_nt: TGTGCCAGCAGCCCCTTGGGGGGTCAGCCCCAGCATTTT
cdr3_aa: CASSPLGGQPQHF